This T cell receptor beta chain was sequenced for a study of early T cells in non-severe SARS-CoV-2 infection. Study-level information: From unsorted whole blood, bulk RNA was sequenced, and the chains remained unpaired.

The CDR3 sequence is 15 residues long. V lost 3 bases, J lost 0 bases, and 11 bases lay in between. Germline V gene sequence: CDR1 SGHVS, CDR2 FNYEAQ. This clonotype was counted many times. Individual cDNA molecules received unique molecular identifiers. Each CDR3 protein gets one entry after TCRdb re-called the 5' RACE reads with MiXCR. The repertoire holds about 46,000 distinct CDR3 sequences, with approximately 9% as singletons. The sample was whole blood, taken at baseline. The rearrangement uses TRBV7-6 and TRBJ2-5; D is uncertain. The TCR sequence derives from an adult who was a healthcare worker with PCR-confirmed SARS-CoV-2 infection or an uninfected control (not recorded which). The CDR3 here is CASSLSTLYQETQYF. The CDR3 DNA sequence: TGTGCCAGCAGCTTGTCGACACTGTACCAAGAGACCCAGTACTTC.